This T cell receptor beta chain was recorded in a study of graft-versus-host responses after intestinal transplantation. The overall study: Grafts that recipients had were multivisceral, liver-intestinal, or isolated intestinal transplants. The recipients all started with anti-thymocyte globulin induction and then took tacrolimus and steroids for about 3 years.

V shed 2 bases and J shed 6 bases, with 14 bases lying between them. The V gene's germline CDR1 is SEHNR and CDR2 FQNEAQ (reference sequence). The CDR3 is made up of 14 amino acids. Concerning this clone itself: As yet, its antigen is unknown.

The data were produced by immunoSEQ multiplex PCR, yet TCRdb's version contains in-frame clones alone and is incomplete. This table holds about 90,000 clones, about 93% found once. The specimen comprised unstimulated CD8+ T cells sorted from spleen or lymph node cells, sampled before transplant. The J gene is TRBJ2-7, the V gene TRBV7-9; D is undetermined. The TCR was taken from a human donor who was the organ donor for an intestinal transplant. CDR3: CASSLTGNSPEQYF. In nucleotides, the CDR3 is TGTGCCAGCAGCTTAACGGGTAACTCCCCCGAGCAGTACTTC.